These 7 T cell receptor beta chains originate from one sample sequenced in a study of OX40 agonist ivuxolimab in advanced cancers. Only in-frame clones appear in the TCRdb table, and some are missing; sequencing was by immunoSEQ multiplex PCR. The repertoire consists of some 140,000 clones, with 75% to 95% occurring once and the leading ten covering 0.95% to 1.4%. Sample: CD4+ or CD8+ T cells sorted from blood, taken in a trial of the OX40 agonist ivuxolimab. Receptors originate from an adult with an advanced solid tumor such as melanoma, head and neck, liver or kidney cancer.

The V and J genes are TRBV5-6 and TRBJ2-1; 13 bases match TRBD2. The CDR3 extends over 15 amino acids. J lost 7 bases, V lost 5 bases, and 6 bases had no gene match. In germline, CDR1 is SGHDT, CDR2 YYEEEE. The CDR3 reads CASRVTSGRKNEQFF. The CDR3 DNA follows: TGTGCCAGCAGGGTGACTAGCGGGAGGAAGAATGAGCAGTTCTTC.

This chain joins TRBV19 and TRBJ1-2, with D tentatively TRBD1 (6 bases). Deletions cut 0 bases from V and 13 bases from J, with 15 bases between. CDR1 and CDR2 (germline): LNHDA, SQIVND (reference sequence). The CDR3 sequence is 13 residues long. In DNA, the CDR3 is TGTGCCAGTAGTATAGAACAGGGCTTCGCTGTCACCTTC. Protein sequence: CASSIEQGFAVTF. Supplemented by reference TRBV19 and TRBJ1-2, the full variable domain reads DGGITQSPKYLFRKEGQNVTLSCEQNLNHDAMYWYRQDPGQGLRLIYYSQIVNDFQKGDIAEGYSVSREKKESFPLTVTSAQKNPTAFYLCASSIEQGFAVTFGSGTRLTVV.

The genes are TRBV27 and TRBJ1-4, with a possible D match to TRBD1 (5 bases). V lost 7 bases and J 7 bases, leaving 19 bases between the germline ends. The CDR3 spans 15 residues. Looked up from germline, CDR1 is MNHEY and CDR2 is SMNVEV (reference sequence). The CDR3 reads CASTPAGYRAEKLFF. The DNA of the CDR3 is TGTGCCAGCACCCCGGCAGGGTACCGAGCTGAAAAACTGTTTTTT.

The rearrangement links TRBV6-6 to TRBJ1-5, with D possibly matching TRBD1 (5 bases). Germline CDR1 and CDR2: MNHNY and SVGAGI (reference sequence). The CDR3 has 13 amino acids. With 8 bases removed from V and 2 bases from J, the gap between germline ends came to 10 bases. The CDR3 sequence: CASLQGGNQPQHF. CDR3 DNA: TGTGCCAGCCTCCAGGGCGGCAATCAGCCCCAGCATTTT.

The chain recombines TRBV29-1 with TRBJ1-5, with TRBD1 matching 8 bases. Germline assignment: CDR1 SQVTM and CDR2 ANQGSEA. After removal of 6 bases from V and 6 bases from J, the junction contained 10 bases not matched to a gene. The CDR3 is 14 amino acids. CDR3 protein: CSVGAGGGSQPQHF. The CDR3 nucleotides are TGCAGCGTGGGGGCAGGGGGCGGCTCTCAGCCCCAGCATTTT.

This clone appeared once. The chain carries TRBV7-6 and TRBJ1-4, with 9 bases aligning to TRBD1. CDR1 SGHVS and CDR2 FNYEAQ come from the germline V gene. Trimming took 3 bases from V and 5 from J; bases not matched to a gene: 1. The CDR3 contains 14 residues. The CDR3: CASSLGQGNEKLFF. For the CDR3, the DNA is TGTGCCAGCAGCTTGGGACAGGGCAATGAAAAACTGTTTTTT.

The V and J genes are TRBV9 and TRBJ2-5; D call uncertain. CDR1 is SGDLS and CDR2 is YYNGEE in the germline V gene. Between the trimmed V and J ends, which lost 4 bases and 0 bases, there was a span of 10 bases. CDR3 length: 14 residues. CDR3 sequence (DNA): TGTGCCAGCAGCCCCCGGGCAGACCAAGAGACCCAGTACTTC. Amino acids: CASSPRADQETQYF.